The 16 T cell receptor beta chains listed next were all sequenced from one sample in a study of OX40 agonist ivuxolimab in advanced cancers. Library prep was done by the immunoSEQ multiplex PCR assay. Drawn from immuneACCESS, this table holds only the in-frame rearrangements with V and J called that TCRdb kept. Clones are partly lost; checked studies trace under half to an unresolved V gene and leave the rest unexplained. The sample table lists approximately 45,000 clones, 90% to 95% of them with a count of one. The biggest ten clones account for roughly 11% of the sample. The sequencing here drew on CD4+ or CD8+ T cells sorted from blood, taken in a trial of the OX40 agonist ivuxolimab. These receptors were collected from an adult with an advanced solid tumor such as melanoma, head and neck, liver or kidney cancer.

The V gene is TRBV7-9, the J gene TRBJ2-1; no definite D call. Trimming pared 2 bases from V and 7 bases from J, leaving 6 bases between. The CDR3 runs to 12 residues. Germline V gives CDR1 SEHNR, CDR2 FQNEAQ (reference sequence). The chain's CDR3 is CASSLNPNEQFF. The CDR3 nucleotides read TGTGCCAGCAGCTTAAACCCAAATGAGCAGTTCTTC.

This chain joins TRBV7-9 and TRBJ2-2, with D perhaps matching TRBD1 (6 bases). V lost 5 bases and J lost 4, with 11 bases in between. The CDR3 is 14 residues long. Germline assignment: CDR1 SEHNR and CDR2 FQNEAQ (reference sequence). The CDR3 protein is CASSNQGRTGELFF. In DNA form, the CDR3 reads TGTGCCAGCAGCAACCAGGGGCGCACCGGGGAGCTGTTTTTT.

This clone was detected only a few times. This chain links TRBV5-6 with TRBJ2-7, with TRBD2 as a possible D gene (6 bases). The CDR3 is 13 amino acids. Germline CDR1 is SGHDT and CDR2 is YYEEEE. V was pared by 1 base and J by 12 bases, with 17 bases between. The CDR3 loop reads CASSLRSGAHSYF. CDR3 nucleotides: TGTGCCAGCAGCTTGCGCTCGGGAGCCCATTCGTACTTC.

This chain links TRBV7-2 with TRBJ2-7, with unresolved D. The CDR3 has 15 residues. Germline CDR1 SGHTA, CDR2 FQGNSA. Trimming cost V 1 base and J 1 base, with 11 bases left between them. This CDR3 is CASSLEGYQSYEQYF. The CDR3 bases are TGTGCCAGCAGCTTAGAGGGCTACCAATCCTACGAGCAGTACTTC.

The rearrangement uses TRBV27 and TRBJ2-7; D is possibly TRBD2 (6 bases). CDR3 size: 13 residues. Trimming left V 8 bases short and J 0 bases short, with 11 bases between. CDR1 and CDR2 (germline): MNHEY, SMNVEV (reference sequence). DNA for the CDR3: TGTGCCAGCGCGGAGGGGAGCTCCTACGAGCAGTACTTC. It is translated as CASAEGSSYEQYF.

The J gene is TRBJ2-2, the V gene TRBV4-3; TRBD2 matches 15 bases. This CDR3 region has 17 residues. The trim removed 4 bases at V and 7 bases at J, leaving 7 bases unmatched. Germline assignment: CDR1 LGHNA and CDR2 YSLEER. CDR3: CASSLLGLAGGGGELFF. In DNA, the CDR3 is TGCGCCAGCAGCCTCTTGGGACTAGCGGGGGGCGGCGGGGAGCTGTTTTTT.

This chain links TRBV14 with TRBJ2-1, with 9 bases lining up with TRBD2. V shed 0 bases and J 4 bases; nucleotides not matched to a gene: 10. Germline CDR1 and CDR2: SGHDN and FVKESK. This CDR3 is built from 18 residues. The CDR3 spells CASSQDWASGAIYNEQFF. The CDR3 DNA reads as TGTGCCAGCAGCCAAGATTGGGCTAGCGGGGCTATTTACAATGAGCAGTTCTTC.

The CDR3: CASSPEGTFLGGYTF. For the CDR3, the DNA is TGTGCCAGCAGCCCGGAGGGGACTTTTCTGGGTGGCTACACCTTC. V gene TRBV9 combines with J gene TRBJ1-2, with D possibly matching TRBD1 (5 bases). The CDR3 contains 15 residues. The germline V gene has CDR1 SGDLS and CDR2 YYNGEE. V shed 4 bases and J shed 7 bases, with 20 bases lying between them.

J is TRBJ1-1 and V is TRBV15; 9 nucleotides line up with TRBD1. V gave up 1 base and J gave up 11 bases; unmatched junction bases: 11. The CDR3 sequence is 15 residues long. CDR1 is LNHNV and CDR2 is YYDKDF in the germline V gene (reference sequence). The CDR3 DNA reads as TGTGCCACCAGCAGAGTTTTGGGACAGGGAGTGGGTGCTTTCTTT. Translation gives CATSRVLGQGVGAFF.

The rearrangement links TRBV19 to TRBJ2-1, with 7 bases fitting TRBD2. This CDR3 contains 13 residues. V lost 5 bases to trimming and J lost 10 bases; unmatched junction nucleotides: 8. The germline gives CDR1 LNHDA, CDR2 SQIVND (reference sequence). CDR3 in DNA: TGTGCCAGTAGTCCCGGGTTGGGGGGGGAGCAGTTCTTC. It yields the protein CASSPGLGGEQFF.

This clone was detected once. The chain recombines TRBV6-5 with TRBJ2-7; the D gene is possibly TRBD1 (6 bases). V lost 5 bases to trimming and J lost 3 bases, with 14 bases between them. This CDR3 is built from 14 residues. Germline lookup yields CDR1 MNHEY and CDR2 SVGAGI. CDR3 bases: TGTGCCAGCAGTGACCCGGGACACAACTACGAGCAGTACTTC. Translated: CASSDPGHNYEQYF.

The rearrangement joins TRBV4-1 to TRBJ2-2, with D perhaps assigned TRBD1 or TRBD2 (5 bases each). Trimming cost V 4 bases and J 1 base, with 16 bases left between them. CDR3 length equals 17 residues. Germline V gene lookup returns CDR1 MGHRA and CDR2 YSYEKL. The CDR3 nucleotides are TGCGCCAGCAGCCCGGGGCCCTATAGAGAGAACACCGGGGAGCTGTTTTTT. It is translated as CASSPGPYRENTGELFF.

The chain recombines TRBV9 with TRBJ2-5, with a weak D call TRBD2 (6 bases). The CDR3 runs to 15 residues. Germline V gives CDR1 SGDLS, CDR2 YYNGEE. The V end lost 3 bases, the J end lost 1 base, and 13 bases lay between the germline ends. The CDR3 DNA reads TGTGCCAGCAGCGGTAGCGGATACACCCAAGAGACCCAGTACTTC. This translates into CASSGSGYTQETQYF.

V gene TRBV10-3 combines with J gene TRBJ2-7, with D perhaps TRBD1 or TRBD2 (5 bases each). Trimming pared 3 bases from V and 3 bases from J, leaving 15 bases between. CDR1 ENHRY and CDR2 SYGVKD come from the germline V gene. The CDR3 contains 15 residues. The CDR3 DNA is TGTGCCATCAGTGAATTTGAGGGGAATGACTACGAGCAGTACTTC. It is translated as CAISEFEGNDYEQYF.

The chain links TRBV27 to TRBJ2-2; perhaps TRBD2 as D (6 bases). The V gene's germline CDR1 is MNHEY and CDR2 SMNVEV (reference sequence). Deletions cut 3 bases from V and 5 bases from J, with 13 bases between. The CDR3 is 15 amino acids. CDR3 region: CASSFFAAGTGELFF. The DNA of the CDR3 is TGTGCCAGCAGTTTCTTCGCGGCGGGAACCGGGGAGCTGTTTTTT.

V is TRBV7-3 and J is TRBJ2-2; maybe TRBD1 (5 bases). The V gene's germline CDR1 is SGHTA and CDR2 FQGTGA. Trimming removed 2 bases at V and 6 bases at J, with 10 bases between. The CDR3 loop spans 14 amino acids. DNA for the CDR3: TGTGCCAGCAGCTTAGGGGCCGGAGCCGGGGAGCTGTTTTTT. Protein: CASSLGAGAGELFF.